This T cell receptor beta chain was profiled in a study of STAT3 mutations in large granular lymphocyte leukemia. Worth noting for this clone: Its antigen is as yet unknown.

Study-wide results and caveats: Every T-LGLL patient had at least one immunodominant TCRbeta clonotype.

The CDR3 spans 17 residues. CDR1 is KGHSH, CDR2 LQKENI, per germline. The V gene lost 5 bases and the J gene lost 0 bases, with 14 bases spanning the gap. Libraries were prepared by immunoSEQ multiplex PCR; TCRdb keeps only in-frame clonotypes and omits some of them. This table has about 8,000 clones, roughly three quarters appearing once. This TCR came from a woman between 35 and 50 years old with T-cell large granular lymphocyte leukemia. Some clones in this sample may be carry-over from other donors' samples. Sequencing used peripheral blood mononuclear cells. The chain recombines TRBV18 with TRBJ1-6, with a possible D match to TRBD1 (5 bases). CDR3 sequence (DNA): TGTGCCAGCTCAACAGGTCCCTCCGGCTCCTATAATTCACCCCTCCACTTT. Protein product: CASSTGPSGSYNSPLHF.